These 13 T cell receptor beta chains originate from one sample sequenced in a study of T cell responses to AZD1222 COVID-19 vaccine. Some clones are missing from TCRdb's copy, which holds only in-frame ones; the method was immunoSEQ multiplex PCR. The table has 150,000 to 250,000 clones, approximately 93% seen once. The input for sequencing was peripheral blood, taken 28 days after the second AZD1222 dose. These receptors were collected from an adult who received the AZD1222 COVID-19 vaccine.

Of note for this clone: The same CDR3 can be traced to other DNA sequences in this sample. The chain links TRBV15 to TRBJ2-3; no clear D gene. The V end was cut by 0 bases, the J end by 6 bases, with 4 bases between. Per the germline V gene, CDR1 is LNHNV and CDR2 is YYDKDF (reference sequence). The CDR3 spans 12 residues. CDR3 amino acids: CATSRDLDTQYF. The DNA of the CDR3 is TGTGCCACCAGCAGAGATTTGGATACGCAGTATTTT.

The V call is TRBV9, the J call TRBJ1-2, with D unclear. There are 13 residues in the CDR3. CDR1 and CDR2 (germline): SGDLS, YYNGEE. V dropped 4 bases and J dropped 7 bases, with 14 bases sitting between them. Here the CDR3 DNA reads TGTGCCAGCAGCAACCGGGATGACGCTGGCTACACCTTC. Translation: CASSNRDDAGYTF.

This rearrangement joins TRBV27 to TRBJ1-5; no clear D. CDR3 length: 14 residues. Per germline, CDR1 MNHEY and CDR2 SMNVEV (reference sequence). V lost 5 bases, J lost 5 bases, and 13 bases lay in between. The CDR3 DNA is TGTGCCAGCAGTCATCCGGGAATGGATCAGCCCCAGCATTTT. Amino acid sequence: CASSHPGMDQPQHF.

The chain uses TRBV10-3 and TRBJ1-4; 7 positions match TRBD1. Germline CDR1 reads ENHRY; CDR2 reads SYGVKD. Germline trimming cut 4 bases from V and 6 bases from J; bases unmatched to any gene: 8. The length of the CDR3 is 15 residues. CDR3 coding DNA: TGTGCCATCAGTGTGACAGGGAGCAGCGATGAAAAACTGTTTTTT. Translating gives CAISVTGSSDEKLFF.

The CDR3 spells CASSPQGSRNTIYF. The CDR3 DNA sequence: TGTGCCAGCAGTCCACAGGGGTCCCGAAACACCATATATTTT. The chain uses TRBV28 and TRBJ1-3; 7 bases fit TRBD1. CDR1 MDHEN and CDR2 SYDVKM come from the germline V gene. CDR3 length: 14 residues. Trimming removed 5 bases from V and 5 bases from J; junction bases left unmatched: 6.

This chain uses TRBV2 with TRBJ1-1; possible D gene TRBD1, 6 bases. The germline V gene encodes CDR1 SNHLY and CDR2 FYNNEI. V shed 6 bases and J shed 0 bases, with 11 bases lying between them. This CDR3 is 14 amino acids long. The CDR3 loop is CASRTGRMNTEAFF. The CDR3 DNA sequence: TGTGCCAGCAGGACAGGTAGAATGAACACTGAAGCTTTCTTT.

The CDR3 protein is CASSAGRTIDLAKNIQYF. In nucleotides, the CDR3 is TGTGCCAGCAGCGCGGGACGGACTATCGATCTAGCCAAAAACATTCAGTACTTC. The rearrangement joins TRBV6-2 or TRBV6-3 to TRBJ2-4; TRBD2 is a possible D gene (6 bases). V lost 6 bases and J lost 0, with 21 bases in between. Germline assignment: CDR1 MNHEY and CDR2 SVGEGT. This CDR3 comprises 18 residues.

V gene TRBV27 combines with J gene TRBJ1-6; the D gene is possibly TRBD1 (6 bases). From germline, CDR1 is MNHEY and CDR2 SMNVEV (reference sequence). V lost 5 bases and J lost 9, with 17 bases in between. The CDR3 has 15 residues. The CDR3 sequence is CASSPWASRGSPLHF. CDR3 coding DNA: TGTGCCAGCAGTCCATGGGCCTCCAGGGGTTCACCCCTCCACTTT.

The J gene is TRBJ1-4, the V gene TRBV7-2; a weak D match, TRBD1 (5 bases). Trimming took 8 bases from V and 6 from J, leaving 7 bases between them. CDR3 length equals 11 residues. Germline CDR1 is SGHTA and CDR2 is FQGNSA. The chain's CDR3 is CASGDDEKLFF. Written as DNA, the CDR3 is TGTGCCAGCGGGGACGATGAAAAACTGTTTTTT.

The chain carries TRBV30 and TRBJ2-7, with a tentative D call TRBD2 (5 bases). Trimming shortened V by 0 bases and J by 13 bases, and 16 bases separated the two germline ends. CDR3 length equals 12 residues. Germline V gives CDR1 GTSNPN, CDR2 SVGIG (reference sequence). The CDR3, as DNA: TGTGCCTGGAGTGTACGGGTGGGAGTCCCCTACTTC. It yields the protein CAWSVRVGVPYF.

This chain joins TRBV5-4 and TRBJ1-1; D not certain. Deletions cut 1 base from V and 6 bases from J, with 13 bases between. Germline V lookup: CDR1 SGHNT, CDR2 YYREEE (reference sequence). The CDR3 covers 14 residues. CDR3 in amino acids: CASSLLAGRAEAFF. As DNA, the CDR3 is TGTGCCAGCAGCTTGTTGGCCGGTCGGGCTGAAGCTTTCTTT.

This chain joins TRBV12-3 or TRBV12-4 and TRBJ2-7; no definite D call. This CDR3 contains 12 residues. Trimming removed 2 bases from V and 0 bases from J, with 2 bases in between. CDR3 sequence reads: CASSLLSYEQYF. CDR3 nucleotides: TGTGCCAGCAGTTTACTCTCCTACGAGCAGTACTTC.

The chain combines TRBV9 with TRBJ2-1; D is perhaps TRBD2 (5 bases). The CDR3 loop spans 14 amino acids. V shed 4 bases and J shed 8 bases, with 16 bases lying between them. Germline V gives CDR1 SGDLS, CDR2 YYNGEE. CDR3 nucleotides: TGTGCCAGCAGCCTCCGTAGCGTTACCCATGAGCAGTTCTTC. This gives the protein CASSLRSVTHEQFF.